What follows describes a single T cell receptor beta chain. Its antigen is unidentified. These data originate in a study of T cells after posttransplantation cyclophosphamide. TCRdb's copy holds only in-frame clones and misses some; the assay was immunoSEQ multiplex PCR. The data contain roughly 21,000 clones, 95% to 99% of them singletons. Overall study results and limits: TRB overlap between skin or GI tissue T cells and blood was limited.

Cells defined as naive were viable CD3+CD4+ or CD3+CD8+ and CCR7+CD45RA+CD45RO-CD95-CD27+CD28+. Trimming removed 7 bases from V and 6 bases from J, with 12 bases in between. CDR1 SQVTM and CDR2 ANQGSEA come from the germline V gene. The CDR3 contains 11 residues. The sample taken for sequencing was naive CD8+ T cells sorted from PBMCs. The chain couples TRBV29-1 to TRBJ1-1, with D unresolved. The TCR sequence derives from a man aged 40-55 years in good health, CMV-negative, and a related stem cell transplant donor. This chain's CDR3 is CSGADGPEAFF. The CDR3 DNA follows: TGCAGCGGGGCCGACGGCCCTGAAGCTTTCTTT.